This is a list of T cell receptor beta chains from one sample in a study of T cell repertoires in ileal Crohn's disease. TCRdb's copy holds only in-frame clones and misses some; the assay was immunoSEQ multiplex PCR. The sample contains roughly 4,100 clones, about 73% of which appear only once. Sequencing input: ileal tissue. Receptors originate from an adult with Crohn's disease. Both conserved end residues are part of each CDR3. The D gene is left open where the match is weak. Expanded clones are given a class, and other clones once, few, many or no size at all.

V gene	D gene	J gene	clone size	CDR3 DNA	CDR3 protein
TRBV10-2	TRBD2	TRBJ2-2	.	TGCGCCAGCAGTCCGAGCGGGGGAATCGGGGAGCTGTTTTTT	CASSPSGGIGELFF
TRBV19	.	TRBJ1-6	few	TGTGCCAGTAGGGAGGGCGTTTCGCCCCTCCACTTT	CASREGVSPLHF
TRBV5-1	TRBD1	TRBJ2-7	once	TGCGCCAGCAGCCAAGACAGGGGTCTCGAGCAGTACTTC	CASSQDRGLEQYF
TRBV13	.	TRBJ2-7	.	TGTGCCAGCAGCTCCACTACCCGACTCGGGTACGAGCAGTACTTC	CASSSTTRLGYEQYF
TRBV9	.	TRBJ1-1	.	TGTGCCAGCAGCGTACCTCCCGGGGAAGCTTTCTTT	CASSVPPGEAFF
TRBV5-1	.	TRBJ1-1	.	TGCGCCAGCAGCTTGGGGCCCTCGATGAACACTGAAGCTTTCTTT	CASSLGPSMNTEAFF
TRBV7-9	.	TRBJ1-1	.	TGTGCCAGCAGCTTAGCCGGGAACACTGAAGCTTTCTTT	CASSLAGNTEAFF
TRBV28	TRBD1	TRBJ1-2	.	TGTGCCAGCAGCCCCGGACAGGGTAACTATGGCTACACCTTC	CASSPGQGNYGYTF
TRBV7-9	TRBD1	TRBJ1-4	.	TGTGCCAGCAGCCCATCCGGACAGGGTCTTTTGAATGAAAAACTGTTTTTT	CASSPSGQGLLNEKLFF
TRBV29-1	TRBD1	TRBJ1-1	.	TGCAGCGTAGATAGGACAGGCTCGAGCACTGAAGCTTTCTTT	CSVDRTGSSTEAFF
TRBV28	TRBD2	TRBJ2-3	.	TGTGCCAGCAGAACCGGGACTAGACAGTATTTT	CASRTGTRQYF
TRBV7-6	.	TRBJ2-2	.	TGTGCCAGCAGCCTCACCCCGGGTGCCGGGGAGCTGTTTTTT	CASSLTPGAGELFF
TRBV28	.	TRBJ2-7	.	TGTGCCAGCAGGATAGGAGGGAACTCCTACGAGCAGTACTTC	CASRIGGNSYEQYF
TRBV7-2	.	TRBJ2-3	few	TGTGCCAGCAGCTTAGAAGAGGTTAGCACAGATACGCAGTATTTT	CASSLEEVSTDTQYF
TRBV5-1	.	TRBJ2-2	.	TGCGCCAGCAGGCCACCAGCCGGGGAGCTGTTTTTT	CASRPPAGELFF
TRBV30	.	TRBJ2-7	.	TGTGCCTGGAGCCCCTTAGATCCCTACGAGCAGTACTTC	CAWSPLDPYEQYF
TRBV20-1	TRBD1	TRBJ2-7	.	TGCAGTGCTATTCCAGGGGGCGTGCAGTACTTC	CSAIPGGVQYF
TRBV28	.	TRBJ1-2	.	TGTGCCAGCAGTCCCCTTGCCCGGTATGGCTACACCTTC	CASSPLARYGYTF
TRBV5-1	.	TRBJ2-3	.	TGCGCCAGCAGCTCCCGTCCCGGGACAGATACGCAGTATTTT	CASSSRPGTDTQYF
TRBV7-8	.	TRBJ2-1	.	TGTGCCAGCAGCCCAGCTAGCGAAATCTACAATGAGCAGTTCTTC	CASSPASEIYNEQFF
TRBV28	TRBD1	TRBJ2-3	.	TGTGCCAGCAGAGGGTGGGGTGAACAGGGGGATTACACAGATACGCAGTATTTT	CASRGWGEQGDYTDTQYF
TRBV6-4	.	TRBJ2-1	.	TGTGCCAGCAGTGAGGACAGCTCCTACAATGAGCAGTTCTTC	CASSEDSSYNEQFF
TRBV1	.	TRBJ1-2	.	TGCACCAGCAGCCGAGATGGGGGGGGCTATGGCTACACCTTC	CTSSRDGGGYGYTF
TRBV11-2	.	TRBJ1-2	.	TGTGCCAGCAGCAGTACGACGGGTTCTGCCTATGGCTACACCTTC	CASSSTTGSAYGYTF
TRBV9	TRBD1	TRBJ1-2	once	TGTGCCAGCAGCGACGGGGGACAGGGAAGGAATGGCTACACCTTC	CASSDGGQGRNGYTF
TRBV9	TRBD1	TRBJ1-6	.	TGTGCCAGCAAGGGGACAGAGAATTCACCCCTCCACTTT	CASKGTENSPLHF
TRBV4-2	.	TRBJ1-1	.	TGTGCCAGCAGCCAAGATATCCGCGGAACTGAAGCTTTCTTT	CASSQDIRGTEAFF
TRBV7-8	.	TRBJ1-3	.	TGTGCCAGCAGTCCCAGCAGGACAACCGGAGGAAACACCATATATTTT	CASSPSRTTGGNTIYF
TRBV5-7	TRBD1	TRBJ1-2	.	TGTGCCAGCAGCATGGAGGAGGGGGCGGCCTATGGCTACACCTTC	CASSMEEGAAYGYTF
TRBV5-1	TRBD1	TRBJ2-3	.	TGCGCCAGCAGCCTGGGACAGGGGAAGATCGCAGATACGCAGTATTTT	CASSLGQGKIADTQYF
TRBV7-8	.	TRBJ2-7	.	TGTGCCAGCAGCTTAGCTAGCCTCCCCTACGAGCAGTACTTC	CASSLASLPYEQYF
TRBV28	.	TRBJ1-1	.	TGTGCCAGCAGTAAACACAGGGTAAAGAACACTGAAGCTTTCTTT	CASSKHRVKNTEAFF
TRBV27	TRBD2	TRBJ2-2	large	TGTGCCAGCAGCCCAGGGACTAGCGGGGGGTACGGGGAGCTGTTTTTT	CASSPGTSGGYGELFF
TRBV2	.	TRBJ1-2	.	TGTGCCAGCAGTGAATCCTCCGGGAACTATGGCTACACCTTC	CASSESSGNYGYTF
TRBV11-2	.	TRBJ1-2	once	TGTGCCAGTGCCCCGGGGGGTGGTAACTATGGCTACACCTTC	CASAPGGGNYGYTF
TRBV2	TRBD1	TRBJ2-4	.	TGTGCCAGCAGTCGGGACAGACTAGCCAAAAACATTCAGTACTTC	CASSRDRLAKNIQYF
TRBV28	.	TRBJ1-1	.	TGTGCCAGTCGATCCCGGACATTGAACACTGAAGCTTTCTTT	CASRSRTLNTEAFF
TRBV7-2	TRBD2	TRBJ2-7	.	TGTGCCAGCTCCTTAAATGGGGGGGGATTGAGCGACGAGCAGTACTTC	CASSLNGGGLSDEQYF
TRBV7-2	TRBD2	TRBJ2-1	.	TGTGCCAGCAGCTCTAAGCGGGGGGAAACCTACAATGAGCAGTTCTTC	CASSSKRGETYNEQFF
TRBV5-5	TRBD2	TRBJ2-7	.	TGTGCCAGCAGCTCGCTAGCGGGGGCCTTAGACGAGCAGTACTTC	CASSSLAGALDEQYF
TRBV29-1	.	TRBJ2-1	.	TGCAGCGTCCGAGGAGCCAGCTCCTACAATGAGCAGTTCTTC	CSVRGASSYNEQFF
TRBV5-5	TRBD1	TRBJ2-2	.	TGTGCCAGCAACCTGAAAGGGACAGGGAACACCGGGGAGCTGTTTTTT	CASNLKGTGNTGELFF
TRBV10-3	TRBD1	TRBJ2-7	.	TGTGCCATCAGTCCCCCACTCACGACAGGGAAGGAGCAGTACTTC	CAISPPLTTGKEQYF